The 29 T cell receptor beta chains below all came from one sample that was sequenced in a study of blood T cell repertoires in COVID-19. Sequencing used immunoSEQ multiplex PCR; TCRdb keeps in-frame clones, though not all of them. The data contain about 180,000 clones, about 86% of them singletons. Source material: peripheral blood. These receptors came from a man aged 65 to 85 with active or convalescent COVID-19.

This clone was counted between two and nine times. CDR3 nucleotide sequence: TGTGCCAGCAGTTCCTCTGGGAGTCTGACCTACGAGCAGTACTTC. It yields the protein CASSSSGSLTYEQYF. The rearrangement joins TRBV28 to TRBJ2-7, with D maybe TRBD2 (5 bases). CDR1 is MDHEN and CDR2 is SYDVKM in the germline V gene. Trimming cost V 4 bases and J 2 bases, with 15 bases left between them. The CDR3 loop spans 15 amino acids.

This chain joins TRBV7-9 and TRBJ1-2; 9 positions match TRBD1. CDR1 SEHNR and CDR2 FQNEAQ come from the germline V gene (reference sequence). This CDR3 spans 15 amino acids. V dropped 5 bases and J dropped 6; count of bases not matched to a gene: 10. The CDR3 spells CASSRTGTGHDGYTF. The DNA of the CDR3 is TGTGCCAGCAGCCGGACTGGGACAGGGCACGATGGCTACACCTTC.

This chain joins TRBV5-1 and TRBJ2-5, with TRBD2 matching over 13 bases. This CDR3 has 16 residues. Per the germline V gene, CDR1 is SGHRS and CDR2 is YFSETQ. The V segment lost 5 bases and the J segment 4 bases; nucleotides outside the gene matches: 8. This CDR3 is CASSRTSGSRRETQYF. As DNA, the CDR3 is TGCGCCAGCAGTCGGACTAGCGGGAGTCGTAGAGAGACCCAGTACTTC.

The chain combines TRBV10-2 with TRBJ2-7, with D possibly TRBD1 on 6 matching bases. CDR1 WSHSY and CDR2 SAAADI come from the germline V gene. Trimming pared 0 bases from V and 5 bases from J, leaving 17 bases between. The CDR3 contains 16 residues. Here the CDR3 DNA reads TGCGCCAGCAGTGAGTCCCGTCAACAGGGTCGGCACGAGCAGTACTTC. This translates into CASSESRQQGRHEQYF.

This sequence joins TRBV6-5 and TRBJ1-5, with D unresolved. The CDR3 extends over 15 amino acids. The ends were cut back, 6 bases at V and 9 bases at J, with 21 bases in the middle. CDR1 and CDR2 from the germline V gene are MNHEY and SVGAGI. CDR3: CASSLSGRDGRPQHF. CDR3 nucleotide sequence: TGTGCCAGCAGCCTCTCAGGACGGGATGGTCGGCCCCAGCATTTT.

This clone came up a few times. The chain joins TRBV7-2 to TRBJ1-1; 8 bases are a match to TRBD1. The germline V gene has CDR1 SGHTA and CDR2 FQGNSA. There are 13 residues in the CDR3. After removal of 2 bases from V and 7 bases from J, the junction contained 3 bases not matched to a gene. The CDR3 protein is CASSLSGGYEAFF. CDR3 DNA: TGTGCCAGCAGCTTATCAGGGGGCTATGAAGCTTTCTTT.

The chain is built from TRBV13 and TRBJ2-7; 9 positions agree with TRBD2. Germline CDR1 and CDR2: PRHDT and FYEKMQ (reference sequence). Trimming removed 0 bases from V and 2 bases from J; junction bases left unmatched: 2. The CDR3 is 15 amino acids. CDR3 DNA: TGTGCCAGCAGCTTAGGTGCGGGAGGGGCCTACGAGCAGTACTTC. Translation gives CASSLGAGGAYEQYF.

The table lists this clone with a count of one. V is TRBV24-1 and J is TRBJ2-1, with 9 bases matching TRBD1. The CDR3 contains 15 residues. Germline trimming cut 4 bases from V and 12 bases from J; bases unmatched to any gene: 12. Germline V gene lookup returns CDR1 KGHDR and CDR2 SFDVKD. The CDR3 nucleotides are TGTGCCACCAGTGACCGGGACAGGGCTCGTACTGGGCAGTTCTTC. Its protein product is CATSDRDRARTGQFF.

The V gene is TRBV28, the J gene TRBJ1-5, with D possibly being TRBD1 (6 bases). Germline lookup yields CDR1 MDHEN and CDR2 SYDVKM. The CDR3 has 12 residues. The V end lost 7 bases, the J end lost 5 bases, and 9 bases lay between the germline ends. This CDR3 reads CASTQGYQPQHF. Written as DNA, the CDR3 is TGTGCCAGCACCCAGGGGTATCAGCCCCAGCATTTT.

The table lists this clone with a count of one. The chain employs TRBV12-3 or TRBV12-4 and TRBJ1-2, with D possibly TRBD1 on 5 matching bases. Trimming left V 5 bases short and J 8 bases short, with 15 bases between. The CDR3 length is 13 residues. The CDR3 here is CASSPTGVVGYTF. Written as DNA, the CDR3 is TGTGCCAGCAGTCCTACGGGGGTGGTGGGCTACACCTTC.

The genes are TRBV6-2 or TRBV6-3 and TRBJ2-5, with TRBD1 identical over 8 bases. Germline lookup yields CDR1 MNHEY and CDR2 SVGEGT. CDR3 length equals 16 residues. With V trimmed by 5 bases and J by 5 bases, 13 bases remained unmatched. The CDR3: CASSTRRQGSGETQYF. CDR3 in DNA: TGTGCCAGCAGTACTCGACGACAGGGGAGCGGGGAGACCCAGTACTTC.

V gene TRBV19 combines with J gene TRBJ2-7, with D possibly matching TRBD2 (6 bases). There are 14 residues in the CDR3. In germline, CDR1 is LNHDA, CDR2 SQIVND (reference sequence). Trimming stripped 6 bases from V and 1 base from J, with 13 bases between. CDR3 bases: TGTGCCAGTAGATCGGGGGTCCCATCCTACGAGCAGTACTTC. Translating gives CASRSGVPSYEQYF.

The V gene is TRBV7-9, the J gene TRBJ1-2; TRBD1 matches 8 bases. This CDR3 contains 15 residues. Germline loops: CDR1 SEHNR, CDR2 FQNEAQ (reference sequence). Trimming took 1 base from V and 1 from J; bases not matched to a gene: 2. In DNA form, the CDR3 reads TGTGCCAGCAGCTTAGGGGACAGGAGTAACTATGGCTACACCTTC. The encoded protein is CASSLGDRSNYGYTF.

The chain is built from TRBV18 and TRBJ2-2; D not resolved. CDR1 is KGHSH, CDR2 LQKENI, per germline. Between the trimmed V and J ends, which lost 3 bases and 0 bases, there was a span of 14 bases. The CDR3 is made up of 17 amino acids. For the CDR3, the DNA is TGTGCCAGCTCACCTTTTTTACTGACATCGAACACCGGGGAGCTGTTTTTT. This translates into CASSPFLLTSNTGELFF. Looking up the rest from reference TRBV18 and TRBJ2-2 gives the full variable domain: NAGVMQNPRHLVRRRGQEARLRCSPMKGHSHVYWYRQLPEEGLKFMVYLQKENIIDESGMPKERFSAEFPKEGPSILRIQQVVRGDSAAYFCASSPFLLTSNTGELFFGEGSRLTVL.

The J gene is TRBJ1-2, the V gene TRBV15; no definite D call. The V and J ends lost 0 bases and 7 bases respectively, with 9 bases between them. The CDR3 is 13 residues long. Germline CDR1 reads LNHNV; CDR2 reads YYDKDF (reference sequence). The CDR3 spells CATSRDHESGYTF. CDR3 nucleotide sequence: TGTGCCACCAGCAGAGATCATGAGTCTGGCTACACCTTC. Supplemented by reference TRBV15 and TRBJ1-2, the full variable domain reads DAMVIQNPRYQVTQFGKPVTLSCSQTLNHNVMYWYQQKSSQAPKLLFHYYDKDFNNEADTPDNFQSRRPNTSFCFLDIRSPGLGDTAMYLCATSRDHESGYTFGSGTRLTVV.

The rearrangement uses TRBV11-2 and TRBJ2-7; 7 bases are shared with TRBD1. The CDR3 runs to 12 residues. The trim removed 5 bases at V and 7 bases at J, leaving 5 bases unmatched. Germline CDR1 SGHAT, CDR2 FQNNGV. The DNA for the CDR3 is TGTGCCAGCAGCACTTGGGACAGTGAGCAGTACTTC. It encodes CASSTWDSEQYF.

This chain connects TRBV10-2 to TRBJ2-5; D not resolved. This CDR3 has 13 residues. The V gene's germline CDR1 is WSHSY and CDR2 SAAADI. V was clipped by 8 bases and J by 4 bases, with 14 bases between them. DNA of the CDR3: TGCGCCAGCGGGCTCCACCGACGAGAGACCCAGTACTTC. This sequence encodes CASGLHRRETQYF.

The CDR3, as DNA: TGTGCCAGCAGTTACCTTCGGGGCTACACCTTC. It is translated as CASSYLRGYTF. This chain joins TRBV12-3 or TRBV12-4 and TRBJ1-2; no clear D. Trimming cost V 4 bases and J 8 bases, with 8 bases left between them. The CDR3 spans 11 residues.

This rearrangement joins TRBV5-4 to TRBJ1-2, with TRBD1 identical over 7 bases. With V trimmed by 4 bases and J by 0 bases, 6 bases remained unmatched. CDR1 and CDR2 (germline): SGHNT, YYREEE (reference sequence). CDR3 length equals 15 residues. The DNA of the CDR3 is TGTGCCAGCAGCGTCGGGACAGTAGCTAACTATGGCTACACCTTC. Its translation: CASSVGTVANYGYTF.

This sequence joins TRBV15 and TRBJ1-4, with D tentatively TRBD1 (5 bases). Trimming removed 0 bases at V and 2 bases at J, with 7 bases between. Germline CDR1 LNHNV, CDR2 YYDKDF (reference sequence). The CDR3 is made up of 15 amino acids. DNA of the CDR3: TGTGCCACCAGCAGAGAGGGGCAGACTAATGAAAAACTGTTTTTT. It translates to CATSREGQTNEKLFF.

The chain carries TRBV6-1 and TRBJ2-7; possibly TRBD2 for D (6 bases). V shed 1 base and J shed 2 bases, with 12 bases lying between them. The germline CDR1 and CDR2 sequences are MNHNS and SASEGT. This CDR3 is built from 15 residues. DNA for the CDR3: TGTGCCAGCAGTGAAGGGTTGGGAGGTACCTACGAGCAGTACTTC. This encodes CASSEGLGGTYEQYF.

This chain connects TRBV6-2 or TRBV6-3 to TRBJ2-2, with D possibly being TRBD1 (5 bases). V dropped 0 bases and J dropped 9 bases, with 11 bases sitting between them. The CDR3 loop spans 14 amino acids. Germline lookup yields CDR1 MNHEY and CDR2 SVGEGT. The CDR3 here is CASSYSTVGRELFF. CDR3 nucleotides: TGTGCCAGCAGTTACTCGACAGTAGGGCGGGAGCTGTTTTTT.

V is TRBV28 and J is TRBJ2-7; D not certain. The ends were cut back, 7 bases at V and 2 bases at J, with 15 bases in the middle. The CDR3 is 14 residues long. Germline V gives CDR1 MDHEN, CDR2 SYDVKM. CDR3 sequence reads: CASTSVVMPYEQYF. DNA of the CDR3: TGTGCCAGCACCTCGGTGGTTATGCCCTACGAGCAGTACTTC.

This chain uses TRBV4-1 with TRBJ2-2; 10 nucleotides line up with TRBD1. The CDR3 covers 16 residues. Looked up from germline, CDR1 is MGHRA and CDR2 is YSYEKL. The junction had 6 bases not matched to a gene; V was cut back by 2 bases and J by 6 bases. CDR3 nucleotides: TGCGCCAGCAGCCAACTGGGACAGGGGATACCCGGGGAGCTGTTTTTT. Protein product: CASSQLGQGIPGELFF.

The chain joins TRBV2 to TRBJ2-5, with TRBD2 matching over 7 bases. V lost 3 bases and J lost 2; bases outside the gene matches: 3. This CDR3 is 14 amino acids long. The germline V gene encodes CDR1 SNHLY and CDR2 FYNNEI. The CDR3 spells CASSDLAAQETQYF. CDR3 coding DNA: TGTGCCAGCAGTGACCTAGCGGCTCAAGAGACCCAGTACTTC.

The CDR3 region has the DNA TGTGCCAGCTCACGGGTGACTGGCAGATATGAGCAGTTCTTC. This translates into CASSRVTGRYEQFF. This chain connects TRBV18 to TRBJ2-1; D is ambiguous. Germline V gene data show CDR1 as KGHSH and CDR2 as LQKENI. The V gene lost 4 bases and the J gene lost 8 bases, with 15 bases spanning the gap. CDR3 length: 14 residues.

This rearrangement joins TRBV7-8 to TRBJ2-7; 11 positions match TRBD2. J lost 4 bases, V lost 5 bases, and 13 bases had no gene match. CDR1 is SGHVS and CDR2 is FQNEAQ in the germline V gene. The CDR3 is 17 amino acids. The CDR3 bases are TGTGCCAGCAGCCGCGACATCGGGACTAGCGGAAGATACGAGCAGTACTTC. Its translation: CASSRDIGTSGRYEQYF.

V usage is TRBV28 and J usage is TRBJ2-6; perhaps TRBD1 as D (6 bases). Germline CDR1 is MDHEN and CDR2 is SYDVKM. V shed 5 bases and J shed 4 bases, with 12 bases lying between them. The CDR3 spans 15 residues. The CDR3 loop is CASSETGSGANVLTF. The CDR3 DNA is TGTGCCAGCAGTGAAACAGGGTCCGGGGCCAACGTCCTGACTTTC.

J is TRBJ1-1 and V is TRBV28; tentatively, D is TRBD1 (6 bases). The CDR3 has 14 residues. The germline V gene encodes CDR1 MDHEN and CDR2 SYDVKM. Trimming took 5 bases from V and 4 from J, leaving 14 bases between them. For the CDR3, the DNA is TGTGCCAGCAGTCTACAGGGTGGGAGCACTGAAGCTTTCTTT. It is translated as CASSLQGGSTEAFF.